The T cell receptor (beta chain) described here comes from a study of human T cells and chemical hapten exposure. The overall study: Patients, largely female, had alopecia areata, totalis or universalis.

Study results and caveats: Alopecia affected the donors, so their immune response may differ from healthy people's. DPC sensitization left the count of TCRs above 1 in 1000 unchanged.

Sample time point: patch test 1, 2 weeks after DPC sensitization. Treatment described: therapeutic diphenylcyclopropenone sensitization with weekly scalp DPC. Ahead of applying each patch test, blood was sampled. TCRdb reprocessed the RACE reads with MiXCR, giving one entry per CDR3 protein. Of 350,000 or so distinct CDR3 sequences listed, under 8% are singletons. With regard to this clonotype: The antigen is undetermined.

V was shortened by 4 bases and J by 1 base, with 8 bases between the two germline ends. Germline V gene sequence: CDR1 MNHEY, CDR2 SVGAGI. The CDR3 runs 14 residues. The sequence came from a young woman with alopecia areata. Some clones in this sample may be carry-over from other donors' samples. Sample: whole blood, taken in connection with sensitization to the hapten diphenylcyclopropenone (DPC). The J gene is TRBJ1-3, the V gene TRBV6-5; no clear D gene. The CDR3: CASSLVSSGNTIYF. The CDR3 coding sequence is TGTGCCAGCAGTTTAGTGAGTTCTGGAAACACCATATATTTT.